This is a list of T cell receptor beta chains from one sample in a study of T cell repertoires in cytomegalovirus infection. TCRdb reanalysed the reads using MiXCR and keeps one entry per CDR3 protein. This table holds some 320,000 distinct CDR3 sequences, over 7.5% found once. The source material was PBMCs. Every receptor here comes from a human donor in good health (CMV status not recorded). Some clones in this sample may be carry-over from other donors' samples. The CDR3 runs from the conserved cysteine through the conserved F or W. Each record gives: J gene, V gene, D gene, clone size, CDR3 protein, CDR3 DNA. D genes are given only for firm matches. Clone size is stated in some rows and not others, as once, few, many or a class when expanded.

TRBJ2-7 | TRBV6-6 | - | - | CASSFYEGAYEQYF | TGTGCCAGCAGCTTCTATGAGGGGGCCTACGAGCAGTACTTC
TRBJ1-4 | TRBV7-9 | - | few | CASSFQGRTRNEKLFF | TGTGCCAGCAGCTTTCAGGGCCGGACGCGTAATGAAAAACTGTTTTTT
TRBJ2-1 | TRBV7-2 | TRBD2 | - | CASSLLAGPTSVGDNEQFF | TGTGCCAGCAGCTTATTAGCTGGGCCGACTAGCGTAGGGGACAATGAGCAGTTCTTC
TRBJ1-5 | TRBV7-2 | - | - | CASSLDQGTHGQHF | TGTGCCAGCAGCTTAGATCAGGGGACTCACGGTCAGCATTTT
TRBJ1-1 | TRBV28 | - | - | CASRPGQNTEAFF | TGTGCCAGCAGACCCGGACAGAACACTGAAGCTTTCTTT
TRBJ2-1 | TRBV7-6 | - | few | CAMGRDSSSSYNEQFF | TGTGCCATGGGTCGGGATAGCAGCAGCTCCTACAATGAGCAGTTCTTC
TRBJ2-1 | TRBV10-3 | - | few | CAISERAVSYNEQFF | TGTGCCATCAGTGAGAGGGCGGTCTCCTACAATGAGCAGTTCTTC
TRBJ2-7 | TRBV11-1 | - | - | CASSTRDGPYEQYF | TGTGCCAGCAGCACCCGGGACGGGCCCTACGAGCAGTACTTC
TRBJ1-3 | TRBV12-3/TRBV12-4 | - | many | CASSLGGIRNTIYF | TGTGCCAGCAGTTTGGGAGGGATTCGAAACACCATATATTTT
TRBJ2-1 | TRBV7-3 | - | few | CASSPHPSNEQFF | TGTGCCAGCAGCCCCCACCCCTCCAATGAGCAGTTCTTC
TRBJ2-7 | TRBV11-1 | - | - | CASSLGAVSSYEQYF | TGTGCCAGCAGCTTAGGGGCAGTTTCTTCCTACGAGCAGTACTTC
TRBJ1-5 | TRBV4-3 | - | - | CASSPRWKSRGASNQPQHF | TGCGCCAGCAGCCCGCGGTGGAAGTCACGGGGGGCGAGCAATCAGCCCCAGCATTTT
TRBJ2-1 | TRBV7-8 | - | many | CASAGRAANEQFF | TGTGCCAGCGCGGGGCGGGCCGCCAATGAGCAGTTCTTC
TRBJ2-2 | TRBV11-2 | - | few | CASSSQGWGTGELFF | TGTGCCAGCAGCTCTCAGGGTTGGGGGACCGGGGAGCTGTTTTTT
TRBJ2-3 | TRBV19 | - | - | CASSAQTTDTQYF | TGTGCCAGTAGTGCGCAGACCACAGATACGCAGTATTTT
TRBJ1-1 | TRBV19 | - | many | CASSVGRMNTEAFF | TGTGCCAGTAGTGTGGGACGGATGAACACTGAAGCTTTCTTT
TRBJ2-7 | TRBV7-8 | - | many | CASSVGRHYEQYF | TGTGCCAGCAGTGTGGGTCGGCACTACGAGCAGTACTTC
TRBJ2-1 | TRBV27 | - | many | CASSPSSTGGNEQFF | TGTGCCAGCAGCCCTAGTTCGACAGGAGGGAATGAGCAGTTCTTC
TRBJ2-5 | TRBV20-1 | - | few | CSAERDVGQETQYF | TGCAGTGCTGAACGGGACGTCGGTCAAGAGACCCAGTACTTC
TRBJ2-7 | TRBV28 | - | - | CASSLVAAAYEQYF | TGTGCCAGCAGTTTAGTGGCGGCTGCCTACGAGCAGTACTTC
TRBJ2-2 | TRBV7-2 | TRBD2 | many | CASSRKASGGSYTGELFF | TGTGCCAGCAGCCGCAAAGCCAGCGGGGGGTCATACACCGGGGAGCTGTTTTTT
TRBJ2-3 | TRBV7-2 | - | many | CASSLEVHSTDTQYF | TGTGCCAGCAGCTTAGAGGTTCATAGCACAGATACGCAGTATTTT
TRBJ1-1 | TRBV7-9 | - | - | CASSPGQPNPNTEAFF | TGTGCCAGCAGCCCTGGACAGCCAAACCCGAACACTGAAGCTTTCTTT
TRBJ2-1 | TRBV7-2 | - | many | CASSPTRGPPSSYNEQFF | TGTGCCAGCAGCCCCACCCGGGGGCCTCCAAGCTCCTACAATGAGCAGTTCTTC
TRBJ1-2 | TRBV29-1 | - | - | CSGGEGDGYGYTF | TGCAGCGGCGGTGAGGGGGACGGCTATGGCTACACCTTC
TRBJ1-5 | TRBV2 | - | many | CASSEGEVYSNQPQHF | TGTGCCAGCAGTGAAGGCGAGGTTTATAGCAATCAGCCCCAGCATTTT
TRBJ2-3 | TRBV11-3 | - | few | CASSLDRTYTDTQYF | TGTGCCAGCAGCTTAGATCGAACCTACACAGATACGCAGTATTTT
TRBJ1-6 | TRBV27 | - | many | CASSLSMGNSPLHF | TGTGCCAGCAGTTTATCGATGGGGAATTCACCCCTCCACTTT
TRBJ2-2 | TRBV12-3/TRBV12-4 | - | many | CVSGTPGALPTGELFF | TGTGTCTCAGGGACTCCGGGCGCTCTCCCCACCGGGGAGCTGTTTTTT
TRBJ1-3 | TRBV15 | - | - | CATSRKGKPSGNTIYF | TGTGCCACCAGCAGAAAGGGAAAGCCCTCTGGAAACACCATATATTTT
TRBJ1-2 | TRBV20-1 | - | - | CSVWRVSSDYGYTF | TGCAGTGTATGGAGAGTATCATCCGACTATGGCTACACCTTC
TRBJ2-3 | TRBV18 | - | - | CASSRGGAQDTQYF | TGTGCCAGCTCACGTGGGGGGGCGCAGGATACGCAGTATTTT
TRBJ1-1 | TRBV7-9 | TRBD1 | - | CASSDRVSGEAFF | TGTGCCAGCAGCGACAGGGTGTCGGGTGAAGCTTTCTTT
TRBJ1-1 | TRBV28 | - | - | CASGGFYTEAFF | TGTGCCAGCGGGGGGTTCTACACTGAAGCTTTCTTT
TRBJ2-7 | TRBV28 | - | - | CASRSWGGGGSYEQYF | TGTGCCAGCAGATCGTGGGGGGGAGGGGGCTCCTACGAGCAGTACTTC
TRBJ2-2 | TRBV5-6 | - | many | CASSLWFGGHIGELFF | TGTGCCAGCAGCTTGTGGTTCGGGGGGCATATCGGGGAGCTGTTTTTT
TRBJ1-4 | TRBV7-9 | - | many | CASTQGPALFF | TGTGCCAGCACCCAGGGCCCGGCACTGTTTTTT
TRBJ1-3 | TRBV24-1 | - | - | CATRDTYGNTIYF | TGTGCCACCCGGGACACCTACGGAAACACCATATATTTT
TRBJ1-1 | TRBV6-1 | TRBD1 | few | CASRPRDRGLNTEAFF | TGTGCCAGCAGACCTAGGGACAGGGGGCTGAACACTGAAGCTTTCTTT
TRBJ2-1 | TRBV24-1 | TRBD2 | many | CATSDFSGGGSNEQFF | TGTGCCACCAGTGATTTCAGCGGGGGCGGGAGCAATGAGCAGTTCTTC
TRBJ2-1 | TRBV20-1 | TRBD2 | few | CSARRSGSHNEQFF | TGCAGTGCTAGGAGGAGCGGGAGCCACAATGAGCAGTTCTTC
TRBJ2-1 | TRBV9 | TRBD2 | - | CASSERPGGSGRRNEQFF | TGTGCCAGCAGCGAGAGGCCTGGGGGGAGCGGGAGGCGAAATGAGCAGTTCTTC
TRBJ2-3 | TRBV7-3 | - | few | CASSPREADTQYF | TGTGCCAGCAGCCCCCGCGAGGCAGATACGCAGTATTTT
TRBJ1-5 | TRBV12-3/TRBV12-4 | TRBD1 | many | CASSRDRDGLGGSNQPQHF | TGTGCCAGCAGTCGTGACAGGGACGGGCTCGGGGGTAGCAATCAGCCCCAGCATTTT
TRBJ2-1 | TRBV10-3 | - | - | CAISGTGASRNNEQFF | TGTGCCATCTCTGGGACTGGTGCCTCCCGAAACAATGAGCAGTTCTTC
TRBJ2-7 | TRBV7-3 | - | - | CASSLRGFGYEQYF | TGTGCCAGCAGCTTACGTGGGTTTGGCTACGAGCAGTACTTC
TRBJ2-1 | TRBV7-2 | TRBD2 | many | CASSLRLTASGSRNEQFF | TGTGCCAGCAGCTTAAGGCTGACTGCCAGCGGGAGTAGAAATGAGCAGTTCTTC
TRBJ2-7 | TRBV28 | TRBD1 | many | CASSPGQGGSYEQYF | TGTGCCAGCAGCCCGGGACAGGGCGGCTCCTACGAGCAGTACTTC
TRBJ2-5 | TRBV7-2 | - | many | CASSAWGGGETQYF | TGTGCCAGCAGCGCCTGGGGGGGCGGGGAGACCCAGTACTTC
TRBJ2-7 | TRBV7-2 | - | many | CASSLAWRLGSLPTTYEQYF | TGTGCCAGCAGCTTAGCGTGGAGACTAGGGTCACTTCCAACTACCTACGAGCAGTACTTC
TRBJ1-2 | TRBV4-1 | - | - | CASSQEVRGLGYGYTF | TGCGCCAGCAGCCAAGAGGTCCGGGGTTTAGGCTATGGCTACACCTTC
TRBJ1-2 | TRBV6-6 | - | many | CASSYGTENGYTF | TGTGCCAGCAGCTACGGGACGGAAAATGGCTACACCTTC
TRBJ2-5 | TRBV20-1 | - | few | CSASGLVGETQYF | TGCAGTGCTTCCGGCCTAGTCGGGGAGACCCAGTACTTC
TRBJ2-4 | TRBV20-1 | TRBD1 | few | CSAGGRQGTKNIQYF | TGCAGTGCTGGAGGCCGACAGGGAACCAAAAACATTCAGTACTTC
TRBJ1-4 | TRBV12-3/TRBV12-4 | TRBD1 | - | CATKGQGGEKLFF | TGTGCCACAAAGGGACAGGGAGGTGAAAAACTGTTTTTT
TRBJ2-6 | TRBV7-9 | - | many | CAGPSGANVLTF | TGTGCCGGACCGTCTGGGGCCAACGTCCTGACTTTC
TRBJ2-1 | TRBV7-2 | - | many | CASSLARYREFF | TGTGCCAGCAGCTTAGCGCGGTATAGAGAGTTCTTC
TRBJ2-1 | TRBV7-9 | TRBD2 | many | CASSGPGLAGGYNEQFF | TGTGCCAGCAGCGGTCCGGGACTAGCGGGAGGTTACAATGAGCAGTTCTTC